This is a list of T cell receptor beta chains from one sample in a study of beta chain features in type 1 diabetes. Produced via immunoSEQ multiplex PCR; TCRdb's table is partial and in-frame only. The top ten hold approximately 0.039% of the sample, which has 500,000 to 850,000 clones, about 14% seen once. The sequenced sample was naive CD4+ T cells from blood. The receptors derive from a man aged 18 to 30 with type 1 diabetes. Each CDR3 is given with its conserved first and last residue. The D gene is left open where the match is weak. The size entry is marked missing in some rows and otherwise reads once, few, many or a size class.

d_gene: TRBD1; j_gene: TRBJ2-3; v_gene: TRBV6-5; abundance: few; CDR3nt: TGTGCCAGCAGATTCGGGACAGGGGCAGATACGCAGTATTTT; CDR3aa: CASRFGTGADTQYF
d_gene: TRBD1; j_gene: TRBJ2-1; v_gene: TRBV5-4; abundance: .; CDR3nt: TGTGCCAGCAGCACCCGGGACAGGGATTCTGAGCAGTTCTTC; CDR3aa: CASSTRDRDSEQFF
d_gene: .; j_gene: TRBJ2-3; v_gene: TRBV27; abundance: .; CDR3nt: TGTGCCAGCAGTCCCTACATAGGGGAGGATACGCAGTATTTT; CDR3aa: CASSPYIGEDTQYF
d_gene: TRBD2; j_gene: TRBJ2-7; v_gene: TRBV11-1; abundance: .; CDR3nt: TGTGCCAGCAGCTTATCCCCCGGGGGGACCTACGAGCAGTACTTC; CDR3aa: CASSLSPGGTYEQYF
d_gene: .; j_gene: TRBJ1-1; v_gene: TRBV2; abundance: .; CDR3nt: TGTGCCAGCGGCGGACCGAACCGGAACACTGAAGCTTTCTTT; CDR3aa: CASGGPNRNTEAFF
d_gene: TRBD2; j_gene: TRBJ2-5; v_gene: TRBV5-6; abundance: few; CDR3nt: TGTGCCAGCAGCCGTAGGACTAGCGGGAGGGTTCAAGAGACCCAGTACTTC; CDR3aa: CASSRRTSGRVQETQYF
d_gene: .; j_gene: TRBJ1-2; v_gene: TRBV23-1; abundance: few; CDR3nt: TGCGCCAGCATAGGCCACCCGCAGAGGGGGAGGACTAACTATGGCTACACCTTC; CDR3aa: CASIGHPQRGRTNYGYTF
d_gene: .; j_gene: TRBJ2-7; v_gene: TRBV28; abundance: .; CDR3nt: TGTGCCAGCAGTTTTTCCGGCGGGCTATCCTACGAGCAGTACTTC; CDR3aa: CASSFSGGLSYEQYF
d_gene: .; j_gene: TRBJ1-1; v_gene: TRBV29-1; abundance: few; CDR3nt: TGCAGCGTTGTACTAAAGAACACTGAAGCTTTCTTT; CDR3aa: CSVVLKNTEAFF
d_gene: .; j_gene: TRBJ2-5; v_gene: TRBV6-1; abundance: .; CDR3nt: TGTGCCAGCACTTGGAGCATGGAGACCCAGTACTTC; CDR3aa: CASTWSMETQYF
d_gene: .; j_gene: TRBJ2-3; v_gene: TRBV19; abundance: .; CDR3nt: TGTGCCAGTAGCCCCTTCACAGATACGCAGTATTTT; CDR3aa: CASSPFTDTQYF
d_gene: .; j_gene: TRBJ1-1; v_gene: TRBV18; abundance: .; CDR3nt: TGCGCCAGCTCTCCCCGGGGAGATAACACTGAAGCTTTCTTT; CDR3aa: CASSPRGDNTEAFF
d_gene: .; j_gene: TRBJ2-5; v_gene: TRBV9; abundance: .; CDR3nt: TGTGCCAGCAGCGGGACGGCGACCGGGGAGACCCAGTACTTC; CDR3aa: CASSGTATGETQYF
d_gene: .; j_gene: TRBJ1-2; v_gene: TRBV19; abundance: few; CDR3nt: TGTGCCAGTAGAAACTCTCAACAGGGATATGGCTACACCTTC; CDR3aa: CASRNSQQGYGYTF
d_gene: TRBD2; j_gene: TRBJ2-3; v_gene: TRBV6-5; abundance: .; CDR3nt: TGTGCCAGCAGACGCACTAGCGGGACCACAGATACGCAGTATTTT; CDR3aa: CASRRTSGTTDTQYF
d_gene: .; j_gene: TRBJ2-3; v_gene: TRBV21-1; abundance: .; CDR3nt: TGTGCCAGCAGCTTCAGGGGCACAGATACGCAGTATTTT; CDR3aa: CASSFRGTDTQYF
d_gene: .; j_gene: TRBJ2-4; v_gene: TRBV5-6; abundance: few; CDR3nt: TGTGCCAGCAGCTTGATTGTCGCACTCCAGGGGATTCAGTACTTC; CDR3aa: CASSLIVALQGIQYF
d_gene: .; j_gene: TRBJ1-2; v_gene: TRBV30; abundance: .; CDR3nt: TGTGCCTGGAGTGCCCCCTCAGGGGGCTACACCTTC; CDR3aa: CAWSAPSGGYTF
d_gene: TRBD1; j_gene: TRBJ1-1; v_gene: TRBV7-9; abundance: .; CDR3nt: TGTGCCAGCAGCCAAGGACAGGGAAGGGATGACACTGAAGCTTTCTTT; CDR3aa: CASSQGQGRDDTEAFF
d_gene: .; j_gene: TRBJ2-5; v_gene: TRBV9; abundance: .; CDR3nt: TGTGCCAGCAGCGTAGACGCGGGGCGCATACAAGAGACCCAGTACTTC; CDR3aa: CASSVDAGRIQETQYF
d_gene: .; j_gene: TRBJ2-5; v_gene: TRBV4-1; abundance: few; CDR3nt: TGCGCCAGCAGCCGATTAGGCTTCCCCCTAGATGAGGGGACCCGGGAGACCCAGTACTTC; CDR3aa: CASSRLGFPLDEGTRETQYF
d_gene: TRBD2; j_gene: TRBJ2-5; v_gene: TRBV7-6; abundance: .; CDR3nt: TGTGCCAGCAGCTTAGGTTTGGCTAGCGGGAGCCAAGAGACCCAGTACTTC; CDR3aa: CASSLGLASGSQETQYF
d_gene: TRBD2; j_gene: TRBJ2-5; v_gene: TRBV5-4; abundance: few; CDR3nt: TGTGCCAGCAGCGACCCGACTAGCGGGGGGGCGGAGACCCAGTACTTC; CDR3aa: CASSDPTSGGAETQYF
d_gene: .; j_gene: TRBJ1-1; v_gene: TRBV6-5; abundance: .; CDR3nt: TGTGCCAGCAGTTACTCTGGGCCTATGAACACTGAAGCTTTCTTT; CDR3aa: CASSYSGPMNTEAFF
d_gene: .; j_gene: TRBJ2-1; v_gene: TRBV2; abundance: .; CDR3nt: TGTGCCAGCAAACCGTACAATGAGCAGTTCTTC; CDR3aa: CASKPYNEQFF
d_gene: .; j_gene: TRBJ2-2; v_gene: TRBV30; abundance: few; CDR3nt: TGTGCCTGGAGTGTAGGGCCCGGGGAGCTGTTTTTT; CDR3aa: CAWSVGPGELFF